This TCR beta chain was identified during a study of Tregs in tolerant kidney transplant recipients (dated by TCRdb to the late 2010s). Describing the broader study: Before combined kidney and bone marrow transplantation, this study identified donor-specific regulatory T cells using TCRbeta sequencing and then followed those same cells after transplant. Here is what the overall study found, with its caveats: Expanding Tregs with activated donor B cells appeared to identify the most biologically relevant and donor-specific TCRbeta repertoire. For some patients the PCR primers changed over time, which made it impossible to compare the samples from those patients at the nucleotide level. Although technical replication error seemed to be minimal, the question of biological reproducibility was not addressed directly. Because only a small number of patients were included, the study had limitations, and the results will need to be validated in larger populations as well as under other immunosuppression protocols. In tolerant patients, the expansion of donor-specific Tregs was greater than global Treg expansion, suggesting that the expansion was antigen-driven rather than nonspecific.

For TCRbeta CDR3 sequencing, genomic DNA from the sorted cells was extracted using the QIAGEN DNeasy Blood and Tissue Kit. High-throughput TCRbeta CDR3 sequencing, which included PCR amplification with bias correction and internal controls, was done commercially through immunoSEQ. In the paper's pipeline: Unique productive TCRbeta sequences were defined by CDR3 nucleotide sequence where primers matched, and otherwise by CDR3 amino acid sequence together with Vbeta and Jbeta genes. As a correction for sorting error, sequences shared between sorted populations at a frequency ratio of 2:1 or less were discarded, and the remaining shared sequences were assigned to the higher population. Donor-reactive sequences were defined as at least 5-fold expanded in CFSE-low cells versus unstimulated cells, with frequency of at least 0.01% in CFSE-low cells. Repertoire divergence was quantified by Jensen-Shannon divergence using the top 100 TCRbeta sequences ranked by frequency. When a sample had multiple sequencing runs, each run was corrected for sorting error separately and the runs were then pooled. TCRdb re-hosts the immuneACCESS table, in-frame sequences only. Its copies lack some clones; in the studies checked, an unresolved V gene accounts for under half of them, and the cause for the rest is not known. V and J calls plus clone size are reproduced from that table; the DNA served to infer D and trimming. This sample's table carries about 15,000 clones. The top ten constitute roughly 3.8% of the sample.

The CDR3, from cysteine to phenylalanine, totals 18 residues. Shown are 45 bases from within the CDR3, in frame from base 1. In the germline V gene, CDR1 corresponds to SGHRS and CDR2 to YFSETQ. The germline V and J ends show losses of 4 bases and 0 bases respectively, and no gene match explains 14 bases of the junction. In regard to this clone: Its antigen is still unknown. Sequencing ends 3 residues short of the CDR3 end; the germline J gene provides the rest.

Related donors were used in the transplants with nonmyeloablative bone marrow transplantation, and mixed chimerism was transient in the human trials. Thawed PBMCs were FACS-sorted into unstimulated Tregs (CD4+CD25+CD127-), CD4+ non-Tregs (CD4+CD25-), CD4 cells and CD8 cells. The patients were 4 recipients of combined kidney and bone marrow transplants from the ITN036ST trial, and samples were available only for these trial subjects. Healthy control blood was processed to PBMCs with a Ficoll density gradient and then cryopreserved, whereas patient PBMCs were collected both before and after transplant.

This specimen was CD4+ T cells from blood (PBMCs), taken 12 months after the transplant. The receptor chain draws on TRBV5-1 and TRBJ2-7; TRBD1 matches 9 bases in the middle. The TCR was taken from a human patient who received a combined kidney and bone marrow transplant. After a transplant, some of the T cells may come from the graft donor. CDR3 DNA (partial): TGCGCCAGCAGCCCGTTGAAGAAGGACAGGGGTAGCTCCTACGAG. Translation gives CASSPLKKDRGSSYE. The entire CDR3 protein reads CASSPLKKDRGSSYEQYF. With all but the CDR3 taken from the reference TRBV5-1 and TRBJ2-7 genes, the full variable domain is: KAGVTQTPRYLIKTRGQQVTLSCSPISGHRSVSWYQQTPGQGLQFLFEYFSETQRNKGNFPGRFSGRQFSNSRSEMNVSTLELGDSALYLCASSPLKKDRGSSYEQYFGPGTRLTVT.